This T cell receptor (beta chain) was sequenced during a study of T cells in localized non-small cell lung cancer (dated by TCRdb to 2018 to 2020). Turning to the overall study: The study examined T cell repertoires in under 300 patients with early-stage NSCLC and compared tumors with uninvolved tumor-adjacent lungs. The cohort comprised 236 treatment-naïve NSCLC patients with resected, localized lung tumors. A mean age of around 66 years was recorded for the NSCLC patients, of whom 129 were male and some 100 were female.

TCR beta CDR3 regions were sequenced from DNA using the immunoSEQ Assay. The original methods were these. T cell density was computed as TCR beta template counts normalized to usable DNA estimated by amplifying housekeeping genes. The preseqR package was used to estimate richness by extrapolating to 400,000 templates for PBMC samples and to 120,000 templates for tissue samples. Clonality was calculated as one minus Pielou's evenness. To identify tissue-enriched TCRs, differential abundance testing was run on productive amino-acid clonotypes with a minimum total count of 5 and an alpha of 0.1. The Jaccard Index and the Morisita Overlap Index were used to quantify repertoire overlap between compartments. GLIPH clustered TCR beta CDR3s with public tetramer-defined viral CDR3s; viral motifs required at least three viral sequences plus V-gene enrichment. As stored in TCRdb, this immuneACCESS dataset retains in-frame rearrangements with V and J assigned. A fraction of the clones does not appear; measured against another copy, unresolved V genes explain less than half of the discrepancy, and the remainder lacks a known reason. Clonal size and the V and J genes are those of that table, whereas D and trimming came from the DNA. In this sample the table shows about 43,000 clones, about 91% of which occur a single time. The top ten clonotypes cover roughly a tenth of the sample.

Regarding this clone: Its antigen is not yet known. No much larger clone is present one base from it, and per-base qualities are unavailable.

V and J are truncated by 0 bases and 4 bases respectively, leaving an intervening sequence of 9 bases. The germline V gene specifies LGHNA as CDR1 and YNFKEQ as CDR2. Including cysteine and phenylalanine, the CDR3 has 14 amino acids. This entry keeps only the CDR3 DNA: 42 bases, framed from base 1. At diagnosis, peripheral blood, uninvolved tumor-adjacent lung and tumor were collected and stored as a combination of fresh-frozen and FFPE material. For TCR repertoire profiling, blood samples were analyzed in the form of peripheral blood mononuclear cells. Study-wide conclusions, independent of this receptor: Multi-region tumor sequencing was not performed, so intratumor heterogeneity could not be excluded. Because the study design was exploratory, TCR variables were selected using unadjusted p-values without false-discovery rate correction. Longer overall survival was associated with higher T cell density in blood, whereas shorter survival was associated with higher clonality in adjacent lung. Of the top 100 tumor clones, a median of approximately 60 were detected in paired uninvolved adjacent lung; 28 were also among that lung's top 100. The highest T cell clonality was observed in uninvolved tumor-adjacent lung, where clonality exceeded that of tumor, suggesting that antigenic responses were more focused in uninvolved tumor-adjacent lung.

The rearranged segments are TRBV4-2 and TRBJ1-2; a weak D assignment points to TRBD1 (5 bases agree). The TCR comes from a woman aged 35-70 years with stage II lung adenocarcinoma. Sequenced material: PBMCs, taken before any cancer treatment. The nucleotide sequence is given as TGTGCCAGCAGCCAAGAGAAGGGGAGCTATGGCTACACCTTC. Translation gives CASSQEKGSYGYTF.